These T cell receptor beta chains were read from a single sample in a study of T cell changes during pregnancy in multiple sclerosis. TCRdb's copy holds only in-frame clones and misses some; the assay was immunoSEQ multiplex PCR. The sample lists about 51,000 clones; 93% were seen once. Source: peripheral blood, taken in the second trimester of pregnancy. These receptors were taken from a female donor with multiple sclerosis, enrolled in a pregnancy study. Both conserved end residues are part of each CDR3. D genes are given only for firm matches. Rows may omit the clone size; those that give it use once, few, many or a size class.

v_call	clone_size	j_call	d_call	cdr3_aa	cdr3_nt
TRBV29-1	-	TRBJ2-7	-	CSVTSLISYEQYF	TGCAGCGTTACTTCATTAATCTCCTACGAGCAGTACTTC
TRBV28	-	TRBJ2-7	TRBD2	CASKRLAESSYEQYF	TGTGCCAGCAAAAGGCTAGCGGAGAGCTCCTACGAGCAGTACTTC
TRBV28	-	TRBJ2-7	-	CASNTPAAGFPYEQYF	TGTGCCAGCAACACCCCCGCCGCAGGCTTTCCCTACGAGCAGTACTTC
TRBV29-1	few	TRBJ1-2	-	CSVDEVGGGIGYTF	TGCAGCGTTGACGAGGTTGGTGGGGGGATTGGCTACACCTTC
TRBV6-1	-	TRBJ2-7	TRBD1	CASSEALEAGTAIDSALDEYF	TGTGCCAGCAGTGAAGCGCTGGAGGCCGGGACAGCAATAGATTCTGCCCTGGACGAGTACTTC
TRBV5-1	-	TRBJ1-2	-	CASSLAGPGNGYTF	TGCGCCAGCAGCTTGGCAGGGCCAGGGAACGGCTACACCTTC
TRBV5-1	-	TRBJ1-2	-	CASRWDTYGYTF	TGCGCCAGCAGGTGGGACACCTATGGCTACACCTTC
TRBV9	-	TRBJ1-3	-	CASSTRGGGHGNTIYF	TGTGCCAGCAGCACCCGGGGCGGGGGCCATGGAAACACCATATATTTT
TRBV2	-	TRBJ2-4	-	CASIKELGKNIQYF	TGTGCCAGCATCAAGGAGTTGGGCAAAAACATTCAGTACTTC
TRBV29-1	few	TRBJ1-1	-	CSVWTATEAFF	TGCAGCGTATGGACAGCCACTGAAGCTTTCTTT
TRBV7-2	-	TRBJ2-7	-	CASSLELAGSSYEQYF	TGTGCCAGCAGCTTAGAACTGGCCGGGAGCTCCTACGAGCAGTACTTC
TRBV4-3	once	TRBJ1-1	-	CASSQDRGAWEAFF	TGCGCCAGCAGCCAAGATCGCGGGGCTTGGGAAGCTTTCTTT
TRBV30	-	TRBJ2-2	-	CAWRGLDTGELFF	TGTGCCTGGAGGGGGCTAGACACCGGGGAGCTGTTTTTT
TRBV28	-	TRBJ2-1	-	CASSPQVLSYNEQFF	TGTGCCAGCAGTCCCCAGGTACTCTCCTACAATGAGCAGTTCTTC
TRBV19	-	TRBJ1-5	TRBD1	CASRMDRGSNQPQHF	TGTGCCAGTAGGATGGACAGGGGGAGTAACCAGCCCCAGCATTTT
TRBV6-5	-	TRBJ1-1	-	CASRLALGQNTEAFF	TGTGCCAGCAGACTCGCCCTTGGACAGAACACTGAAGCTTTCTTT
TRBV5-4	-	TRBJ2-5	TRBD1	CASSLAGTGVETQYF	TGTGCCAGCAGCTTGGCCGGGACAGGGGTAGAGACCCAGTACTTC
TRBV5-1	once	TRBJ2-1	TRBD2	CASSFPTSGRAYEQFF	TGCGCCAGCAGCTTCCCTACTAGCGGGAGGGCCTATGAGCAGTTCTTC
TRBV19	-	TRBJ1-4	-	CASSIEGGASQINEKLFF	TGTGCCAGTAGTATTGAAGGAGGGGCCAGTCAAATTAATGAAAAACTGTTTTTT
TRBV14	-	TRBJ2-7	-	CASSQDALSYEQYF	TGTGCCAGCAGCCAAGATGCCCTATCCTACGAGCAGTACTTC
TRBV30	-	TRBJ2-7	-	CAWKGQKYEQYF	TGTGCCTGGAAAGGACAGAAGTACGAGCAGTACTTC
TRBV27	-	TRBJ1-5	-	CAGTGTRGQPQHF	TGTGCCGGAACAGGAACCAGGGGTCAGCCCCAGCATTTT
TRBV15	-	TRBJ2-2	-	CATRGRGTGELFF	TGTGCCACCAGAGGGAGAGGCACCGGGGAGCTGTTTTTT
TRBV15	-	TRBJ2-7	-	CATSITLAPTYEQYF	TGTGCCACCAGCATTACCCTAGCGCCCACCTACGAGCAGTACTTC
TRBV2	-	TRBJ2-7	-	CASKVGYEQYF	TGTGCCAGCAAAGTCGGGTACGAGCAGTACTTC
TRBV6-1	-	TRBJ2-7	TRBD1	CASSAKTPTGAPYEQYF	TGTGCCAGCAGTGCTAAAACCCCGACAGGGGCTCCCTACGAGCAGTACTTC
TRBV28	-	TRBJ2-4	TRBD2	CASSPQDRTSGNTIQYF	TGTGCCAGCAGTCCCCAGGACAGGACTAGCGGGAATACCATTCAGTACTTC